Shown below are 18 T cell receptor beta chains from a single sample sequenced in a study of neurological immune-mediated disorders. TCRdb re-derived calls from the 5' RACE reads in MiXCR, one entry per CDR3 protein. This sample yields 55,000 to 80,000 distinct CDR3 sequences, of which roughly 15% are seen a single time; 3.5% to 5.5% belongs to the top ten. Time point reported: longitudinal time-point 1 (baseline). The sample consisted of PBMCs. The source of these receptors is a female donor with HTLV-1-associated myelopathy (HAM/TSP).

This clonotype occurred many times. This chain uses TRBV10-3 with TRBJ2-1, with TRBD2 matching 7 bases. Germline CDR1 ENHRY, CDR2 SYGVKD. The CDR3 sequence is 15 residues long. The trim removed 4 bases at V and 4 bases at J, leaving 7 bases unmatched. The DNA for the CDR3 is TGTGCCATCAGTGCTCTAGGAGCGGGGTACAATGAGCAGTTCTTC. Amino acids: CAISALGAGYNEQFF.

V usage is TRBV5-1 and J usage is TRBJ2-7; 8 bases line up with TRBD2. CDR1 SGHRS and CDR2 YFSETQ come from the germline V gene. J was trimmed by 3 bases and V by 0 bases; bases with no gene match: 5. The CDR3 runs to 15 residues. Written as DNA, the CDR3 is TGCGCCAGCAGCTTGGAAGGCGGGGGGCACTACGAGCAGTACTTC. Translation: CASSLEGGGHYEQYF.

This clonotype appeared a few times. A read error is possible here, since a much larger clone lies one base away. The rearrangement links TRBV5-1 to TRBJ2-7; 7 positions match TRBD1. Germline V gene sequence: CDR1 SGHRS, CDR2 YFSETQ. This CDR3 is 14 amino acids long. The CDR3 DNA sequence: TGCACCAGCAGCTTGGATACAGGGGACTACGAGCAGTACTTC. Translating it yields CTSSLDTGDYEQYF.

This clonotype has ten or more counts. The chain uses TRBV7-8 and TRBJ2-5; 8 bases map to TRBD1. The length of the CDR3 is 15 residues. With V trimmed by 6 bases and J by 2 bases, 8 bases remained unmatched. Germline CDR1 is SGHVS and CDR2 is FQNEAQ. The CDR3 region is CASRYTGQGQETQYF. The CDR3 nucleotides read TGTGCCAGCAGATATACCGGACAGGGACAAGAGACCCAGTACTTC. Variable domain in full (rest from reference TRBV7-8 and TRBJ2-5): GAGVSQSPRYKVAKRGQDVALRCDPISGHVSLFWYQQALGQGPEFLTYFQNEAQLDKSGLPSDRFFAERPEGSVSTLKIQRTQQEDSAVYLCASRYTGQGQETQYFGPGTRLLVL.

This clonotype was detected a few times. The chain is built from TRBV28 and TRBJ1-5, with 7 bases fitting TRBD1. Germline V CDR1 and CDR2: MDHEN, SYDVKM. J was trimmed by 4 bases and V by 3 bases; bases with no gene match: 6. The CDR3 covers 15 residues. The DNA for the CDR3 is TGTGCCAGCAGTTTTCCAGGGGGTGCGAATCAGCCCCAGCATTTT. Translated: CASSFPGGANQPQHF.

The chain is built from TRBV15 and TRBJ2-1; D gene unclear. The CDR3 runs to 14 residues. The germline gives CDR1 LNHNV, CDR2 YYDKDF (reference sequence). Trimming removed 5 bases from V and 3 bases from J, with 11 bases in between. Written as DNA, the CDR3 is TGTGCCACCAGCGAGGCAGAGCTCTACAATGAGCAGTTCTTC. Encoded protein: CATSEAELYNEQFF.

The table lists this clonotype with many counts. V gene TRBV7-9 combines with J gene TRBJ2-2, with TRBD1 matching over 9 bases. Germline loops: CDR1 SEHNR, CDR2 FQNEAQ (reference sequence). Trimming removed 5 bases from V and 4 bases from J; junction bases left unmatched: 8. The CDR3 spans 16 residues. CDR3 protein: CASSPPGQGVTGELFF. In DNA form, the CDR3 reads TGTGCCAGCAGCCCCCCGGGACAGGGAGTCACCGGGGAGCTGTTTTTT.

V is TRBV5-1 and J is TRBJ2-2, with TRBD1 identical over 7 bases. The length of the CDR3 is 14 residues. The germline gives CDR1 SGHRS, CDR2 YFSETQ. The J segment lost 7 bases and the V segment lost 0 bases, leaving 3 bases of the junction unmatched. The CDR3 here is CASSLGQGYGELFF. The DNA of the CDR3 is TGCGCCAGCAGCTTGGGACAGGGCTACGGGGAGCTGTTTTTT. Complete variable domain (other parts from reference TRBV5-1 and TRBJ2-2): KAGVTQTPRYLIKTRGQQVTLSCSPISGHRSVSWYQQTPGQGLQFLFEYFSETQRNKGNFPGRFSGRQFSNSRSEMNVSTLELGDSALYLCASSLGQGYGELFFGEGSRLTVL.

A few counts support this clonotype. The V gene is TRBV9, the J gene TRBJ2-1; 7 positions match TRBD1. Per the germline V gene, CDR1 is SGDLS and CDR2 is YYNGEE. The CDR3 covers 13 residues. J was trimmed by 9 bases and V by 4 bases; bases with no gene match: 7. CDR3 region: CASSQGQSTEQFF. CDR3 DNA sequence: TGTGCCAGCAGCCAGGGACAGTCGACTGAGCAGTTCTTC. The full variable domain, rest sourced from reference TRBV9 and TRBJ2-1, is DSGVTQTPKHLITATGQRVTLRCSPRSGDLSVYWYQQSLDQGLQFLIQYYNGEERAKGNILERFSAQQFPDLHSELNLSSLELGDSALYFCASSQGQSTEQFFGPGTRLTVL.

This clonotype was counted many times. The V and J genes are TRBV9 and TRBJ1-2; D gene ambiguous. The CDR3 has 14 amino acids. Between the trimmed V and J ends, which lost 3 bases and 2 bases, there was a span of 11 bases. CDR1 SGDLS and CDR2 YYNGEE come from the germline V gene. The CDR3 coding sequence is TGTGCCAGCAGCGACCCGACGATGAACTATGGCTACACCTTC. Protein product: CASSDPTMNYGYTF. The full variable domain, in which reference TRBV9 and TRBJ1-2 provide the parts outside the CDR3, is DSGVTQTPKHLITATGQRVTLRCSPRSGDLSVYWYQQSLDQGLQFLIQYYNGEERAKGNILERFSAQQFPDLHSELNLSSLELGDSALYFCASSDPTMNYGYTFGSGTRLTVV.

The rearrangement links TRBV12-3 or TRBV12-4 to TRBJ1-4; D gene unclear. Between the trimmed V and J ends, which lost 4 bases and 7 bases, there was a span of 4 bases. The CDR3 length is 11 residues. The CDR3 loop reads CASSYSEKLFF. The CDR3 region has the DNA TGTGCCAGCAGTTACAGTGAAAAACTGTTTTTT.

This clonotype has a count of ten or more. The chain couples TRBV7-9 to TRBJ2-7; D perhaps matches TRBD1 (6 bases). V was trimmed by 9 bases and J by 5 bases, leaving 11 bases between them. The CDR3 consists of 11 residues. Looked up from germline, CDR1 is SEHNR and CDR2 is FQNEAQ (reference sequence). CDR3 in DNA: TGTGCCAGTGGAAGACAGGACGAGCAGTACTTC. Its translation: CASGRQDEQYF.

The V and J genes are TRBV5-1 and TRBJ2-6, with D tentatively TRBD2 (6 bases). V lost 3 bases to trimming and J lost 0 bases, with 16 bases between them. The germline V gene has CDR1 SGHRS and CDR2 YFSETQ. This CDR3 spans 18 amino acids. The CDR3 loop is CASSSARGDPSGANVLTF. CDR3 nucleotides: TGCGCCAGCAGCTCCGCGCGCGGGGACCCCTCTGGGGCCAACGTCCTGACTTTC.

The chain has TRBV5-6 and TRBJ2-7; no definite D call. There are 13 residues in the CDR3. The V gene lost 3 bases and the J gene lost 0 bases, with 7 bases spanning the gap. Germline CDR1 is SGHDT and CDR2 is YYEEEE. The CDR3 DNA sequence: TGTGCCAGCAGCTCCACTTACTCCTACGAGCAGTACTTC. It translates to CASSSTYSYEQYF.

The sample holds many counts of this clonotype. The CDR3 here is CASSLFETPGTEAFF. In DNA form, the CDR3 reads TGCGCCAGCAGCTTGTTCGAGACACCCGGGACTGAAGCTTTCTTT. The V and J genes are TRBV5-1 and TRBJ1-1, with D hard to call. CDR3 size: 15 residues. V shed 1 base and J shed 5 bases, with 15 bases lying between them. Germline V gene lookup returns CDR1 SGHRS and CDR2 YFSETQ.

This clonotype was observed at least ten times. The V and J genes are TRBV10-3 and TRBJ2-1, with 9 bases lining up with TRBD1. The CDR3 spans 15 residues. With V trimmed by 8 bases and J by 9 bases, 14 bases remained unmatched. CDR1 ENHRY and CDR2 SYGVKD come from the germline V gene. CDR3 loop: CAIAQTGTGSREQFF. The CDR3 nucleotides are TGTGCCATCGCACAAACCGGGACAGGGTCCCGTGAGCAGTTCTTC.

The chain uses TRBV6-2 or TRBV6-3 and TRBJ1-1; D ambiguous. This CDR3 spans 12 amino acids. Trimming removed 4 bases at V and 5 bases at J, with 8 bases between. The germline CDR1 and CDR2 sequences are MNHEY and SVGEGT. The DNA of the CDR3 is TGTGCCAGCAGTTCCTTCGGAACTGAAGCTTTCTTT. It yields the protein CASSSFGTEAFF.

This clonotype has only a few counts. The gene calls are TRBV13 and TRBJ2-2, with D hard to call. CDR3 size: 13 residues. Trimming cost V 5 bases and J 3 bases, with 7 bases left between them. Germline V gene lookup returns CDR1 PRHDT and CDR2 FYEKMQ (reference sequence). This CDR3 is CASSPRHTGELFF. The CDR3 region has the DNA TGTGCCAGCAGCCCCAGACACACCGGGGAGCTGTTTTTT.